Given below is one T cell receptor beta chain in context. The length of the CDR3 is 15 residues. With V trimmed by 3 bases and J by 3 bases, 8 bases remained unmatched. Germline lookup yields CDR1 SGDLS and CDR2 YYNGEE. The sample is drawn from a study of siplizumab effects on memory and regulatory T cells. Assay: immunoSEQ multiplex PCR; the TCRdb copy retains only in-frame clones and omits some. The table shows tens of thousands of clones, with approximately 93% occurring only once. The chain carries TRBV9 and TRBJ1-1; 7 bases align to TRBD1. The TCR originated in a human donor in good health. The sample taken for sequencing was CD8+ T cells sorted from blood. The CDR3, as DNA: TGTGCCAGCAGCGATACAGGGGAGGGCGACACTGAAGCTTTCTTT. Translating gives CASSDTGEGDTEAFF.